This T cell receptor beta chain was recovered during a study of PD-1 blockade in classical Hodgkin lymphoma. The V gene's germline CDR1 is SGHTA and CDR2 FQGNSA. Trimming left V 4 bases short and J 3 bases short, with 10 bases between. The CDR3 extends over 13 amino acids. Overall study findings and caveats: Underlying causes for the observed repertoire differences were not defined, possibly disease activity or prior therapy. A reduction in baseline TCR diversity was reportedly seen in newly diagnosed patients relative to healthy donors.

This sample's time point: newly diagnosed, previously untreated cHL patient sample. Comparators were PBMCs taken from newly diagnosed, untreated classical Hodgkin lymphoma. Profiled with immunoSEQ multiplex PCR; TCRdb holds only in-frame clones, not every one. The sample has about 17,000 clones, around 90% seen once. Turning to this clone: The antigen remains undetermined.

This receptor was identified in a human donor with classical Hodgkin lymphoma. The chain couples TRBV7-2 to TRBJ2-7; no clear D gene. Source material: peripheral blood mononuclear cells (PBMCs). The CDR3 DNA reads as TGTGCCAGCAGCTACCAGACAATCTACGAGCAGTACTTC. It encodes CASSYQTIYEQYF.